This T cell receptor (beta chain) was observed in a study of PD-1 blockade in classical Hodgkin lymphoma (dated by TCRdb to about 2020). About the full investigation: Nivolumab dosing was 3 mg/kg intravenously every 2 weeks, continuing until either disease progression or unacceptable toxicity. The study used TCR beta sequencing and CyTOF to define a peripheral blood immune signature of response to PD-1 blockade in classical Hodgkin lymphoma.

The germline V gene specifies SGHTA as CDR1 and FQGNSA as CDR2. Spanning cysteine to phenylalanine, the CDR3 consists of 12 amino acids. Only CDR3 DNA is held: 36 bases, read in frame from base 1. The germline V end is reduced by 5 bases and the J end by 10 bases; junction bases left unmatched: 5. In this sample, this clone turned up a few times. Its antigen is still unknown. No base quality values were provided; no much bigger clone lies one nucleotide off. Genomic DNA was extracted with the Qiagen DNeasy kit from unsorted PBMCs and from negatively selected CD4+ and CD8+ fractions. Amplification of TCR beta CDR3 regions was done by immunoSEQ multiplex PCR with primers that anneal to V and J segments. Amplification bias was minimized using a synthetic immune receptor repertoire, and residual bias was removed computationally after sequencing. The authors' pipeline ran thus. Repertoire diversity was quantified as the Shannon entropy index using custom Python scripts. Unsorted, CD4+ and CD8+ repertoires were analyzed separately, except in combined analyses where CD4+ and CD8+ sequences were merged in silico. A clone was considered expanded if an increase in frequency of at least 2-fold after treatment relative to C1D1 was found, and a pseudocount of 0.5 was applied to clones undetected at baseline. Singleton clones were defined as clones with 0 or 1 copy at C1D1, and non-singleton clones were defined as clones with 2 or more copies. By matching protein sequences in sorted samples from the same patient, clones expanded in unsorted samples were annotated as CD4+, CD8+ or unknown. Wilcoxon tests on paired samples were used to test diversity changes from C1D1 to C4D1. In its TCRdb copy, this immuneACCESS table keeps in-frame sequences only and misses some clones. Where compared with another copy, unresolved V genes explain less than half of these, and the others have no known cause. V and J calls and clone size are those listed in that table; D and trimming were worked out from the DNA. In this sample the table shows 100,000 to 120,000 clones, approximately 89% of which occur a single time. Roughly 20% of the sample lies in the top ten.

The time point label on this specimen signifies: cycle 4 day 1 (C4D1), after 5 to 7 weeks of nivolumab. Every trial patient had relapsed following autologous stem cell transplantation, and prior brentuximab vedotin exposure was what differed among cohorts A, B and C. The trial cohort included roughly 60 patients with relapsed/refractory classical Hodgkin lymphoma, and each patient had a best overall response of complete response, partial response or progressive disease. In the multi-cohort phase II CheckMate 205 trial, trial patients received single-agent nivolumab. An independent review committee assessed best overall response by applying the 2007 International Working Group response criteria. Trial PBMCs were collected just before the start of nivolumab (C1D1) and during therapy at cycle 2 day 1 and cycle 4 day 1. Peripheral blood was collected in 8 mL Vacutainer Cell Preparation Tubes, from which PBMCs were isolated by centrifugation and then cryopreserved.

Paper-wide results and their limitations: CD4+ but not CD8+ TCR diversity rose significantly by C4D1 (p=0.0027 vs p=0.16), most apparent in complete responders (p=0.02). Lower diversity was seen in patients whose nivolumab began less than 1 year after ASCT, and these patients were left out of later analyses so that immune reconstitution would not confound the results. The study was limited to a single clinical trial cohort, and causes of repertoire differences, possibly disease activity or prior therapy, remained undefined. Baseline TCR diversity was reported as lower in newly diagnosed patients than in healthy donors, and lower still in relapsed/refractory patients. Trial patients achieving complete response had baseline diversity similar to newly diagnosed patients, whereas partial responders and progressors had significantly lower diversity.

The sequence links TRBV7-2 to TRBJ1-1; TRBD1 matches 9 bases in the middle. The TCR was taken from a human donor with classical Hodgkin lymphoma. The sample consisted of peripheral blood mononuclear cells (PBMCs), taken before the fourth cycle of nivolumab. The CDR3 is CASSVTGGGAFF. The DNA is as follows: TGTGCCAGCAGCGTAACAGGGGGCGGAGCTTTCTTT. With the rest looked up from the reference TRBV7-2 and TRBJ1-1 genes rather than sequenced, the full variable domain is GAGVSQSPSNKVTEKGKDVELRCDPISGHTALYWYRQSLGQGLEFLIYFQGNSAPDKSGLPSDRFSAERTGGSVSTLTIQRTQQEDSAVYLCASSVTGGGAFFGQGTRLTVV.